This T cell receptor (beta chain) stems from a study of T cell responses to AZD1222 COVID-19 vaccine. With regard to this clone: Its antigen is still unknown.

Study outcomes and limitations: The donor cohort was predominantly white British with a female majority, and clonal diversity may have been underestimated.

The method was immunoSEQ multiplex PCR; TCRdb's version includes in-frame clones alone and lacks a portion of them. This sample has over 90,000 clones, with 85% to 90% found just once. Sequencing used peripheral blood, obtained 28 days after the second AZD1222 dose. The receptor was derived from an adult who received the AZD1222 COVID-19 vaccine.

CDR3 region: CASSLVTGRGRYEQYF. As DNA, the CDR3 is TGTGCCAGCAGCTTAGTTACGGGGCGCGGGCGCTACGAGCAGTACTTC. The rearrangement links TRBV7-9 to TRBJ2-7; D may correspond to TRBD1 or TRBD2 (5 bases each). Trimming left V 1 base short and J 3 bases short, with 16 bases between. The CDR3 contains 16 residues. From germline, CDR1 is SEHNR and CDR2 FQNEAQ (reference sequence).